Below are 30 T cell receptor beta chains sequenced from a single sample in a study of PD-1 blockade in classical Hodgkin lymphoma. Method: immunoSEQ multiplex PCR; TCRdb's copy keeps in-frame clones and lacks some. The sample has about 150,000 clones, just under 80% seen once. With no exception, relapse followed autologous stem cell transplantation in all patients, and brentuximab vedotin exposure varied. Sample: peripheral blood mononuclear cells (PBMCs), taken before the second cycle of nivolumab. The source of these receptors is a human donor with classical Hodgkin lymphoma.

The V call is TRBV10-3, the J call TRBJ1-1; 7 bases align to TRBD1. Germline trimming cut 3 bases from V and 2 bases from J; bases unmatched to any gene: 3. The CDR3 contains 14 residues. CDR1 ENHRY and CDR2 SYGVKD come from the germline V gene. The CDR3 DNA is TGTGCCATCAGTGAAGACAGGGCTAACACTGAAGCTTTCTTT. Amino acids: CAISEDRANTEAFF.

The genes are TRBV6-5 and TRBJ1-5; no definite D call. The CDR3 totals 15 residues. CDR1 is MNHEY, CDR2 SVGAGI, per germline. V lost 6 bases, J lost 5 bases, and 17 bases lay in between. The CDR3 loop reads CASSHGGNIDQPQHF. The CDR3 DNA reads as TGTGCCAGCAGCCATGGCGGGAATATCGATCAGCCCCAGCATTTT.

A remark on this clone: Germline is not matched at one junction end, which may reflect a read error. The V gene is TRBV6-5, the J gene TRBJ2-7; D is perhaps TRBD2 (6 bases). In germline, CDR1 is MNHEY, CDR2 SVGAGI. The CDR3 is made up of 16 amino acids. This CDR3 reads CASSYRGTKESYQQYF. CDR3 sequence (DNA): TGTGCCAGCAGTTACCGCGGGACGAAGGAGAGCTACCAGCAGTACTTC.

The gene calls are TRBV7-2 and TRBJ2-1; 7 nucleotides align to TRBD2. The CDR3 covers 13 residues. The V segment lost 0 bases and the J segment 10 bases; nucleotides outside the gene matches: 3. The germline CDR1 and CDR2 sequences are SGHTA and FQGNSA. In DNA, the CDR3 is TGTGCCAGCAGCTTAGCGCGGCGGGGGGAGCAGTTCTTC. It specifies CASSLARRGEQFF.

This clone was seen just once. The gene calls are TRBV19 and TRBJ2-6; D gene ambiguous. Germline CDR1 LNHDA, CDR2 SQIVND (reference sequence). The V and J ends lost 3 bases and 1 base respectively, with 4 bases between them. The CDR3 runs 14 residues. CDR3 residues: CASSIQSGANVLTF. CDR3 bases: TGTGCCAGTAGTATTCAGTCTGGGGCCAACGTCCTGACTTTC.

V is TRBV12-5 and J is TRBJ1-2; TRBD1 matches 7 bases. CDR1 LGHNT and CDR2 FRNRAP come from the germline V gene. This CDR3 spans 18 amino acids. Germline trimming cut 2 bases from V and 4 bases from J; bases unmatched to any gene: 16. The CDR3 sequence is CASGLPLPGRGLCYGYTF. CDR3 DNA sequence: TGTGCTAGTGGTTTGCCCCTCCCGGGGAGGGGGCTATGCTATGGCTACACCTTC.

The genes are TRBV11-3 and TRBJ2-1; 11 nucleotides line up with TRBD1. This CDR3 has 15 amino acids. V gave up 5 bases and J gave up 4 bases; unmatched junction bases: 4. Looked up from germline, CDR1 is SGHNT and CDR2 is YENEEA. CDR3 amino acids: CASSRGTGGYNEQFF. CDR3 sequence (DNA): TGTGCCAGCAGCCGGGGGACAGGGGGATACAATGAGCAGTTCTTC.

J is TRBJ2-2 and V is TRBV7-3; the match to TRBD2 covers 10 bases. Germline V gives CDR1 SGHTA, CDR2 FQGTGA. The trim removed 3 bases at V and 8 bases at J, leaving 3 bases unmatched. The CDR3 loop spans 14 amino acids. The CDR3 loop is CASSFASGGGELFF. The CDR3 bases are TGTGCCAGCAGCTTCGCTAGCGGGGGAGGGGAGCTGTTTTTT.

In DNA form, the CDR3 reads TGTGCCAGCAGCTTGGGACTGATATCCTACGAGCAGTACTTC. This gives the protein CASSLGLISYEQYF. The gene calls are TRBV25-1 and TRBJ2-7, with a possible D match to TRBD2 (6 bases). Trimming removed 6 bases at V and 1 base at J, with 13 bases between. The CDR3 totals 14 residues. Looked up from germline, CDR1 is MGHDK and CDR2 is SYGVNS.

The V and J genes are TRBV7-3 and TRBJ2-7; D is perhaps TRBD1 or TRBD2 (6 bases each). The CDR3 contains 15 residues. The V gene lost 8 bases and the J gene lost 7 bases, with 24 bases spanning the gap. Germline V gene data show CDR1 as SGHTA and CDR2 as FQGTGA. This CDR3 is CASSRGPLPGWEQYF. CDR3 coding DNA: TGTGCCAGCTCTCGGGGGCCCCTCCCAGGATGGGAGCAGTACTTC.

V is TRBV10-3 and J is TRBJ2-7; a weak D match, TRBD1 (6 bases). Germline values: CDR1 ENHRY, CDR2 SYGVKD. CDR3 length: 13 residues. Trimming removed 9 bases at V and 0 bases at J, with 12 bases between. The CDR3 loop is CAIRRTASYEQYF. The CDR3 DNA reads TGTGCCATACGACGGACAGCCTCCTACGAGCAGTACTTC.

The rearrangement links TRBV2 to TRBJ2-7, with 13 nucleotides matching TRBD2. This CDR3 comprises 16 residues. The germline V gene encodes CDR1 SNHLY and CDR2 FYNNEI. V lost 6 bases and J lost 6; bases outside the gene matches: 11. For the CDR3, the DNA is TGTGCCAGCAGGGAAACCCCAGGACTAGCGGGAGTCGAGCAGTACTTC. The encoded protein is CASRETPGLAGVEQYF. Drawing the rest from reference TRBV2 and TRBJ2-7, the complete variable domain is EPEVTQTPSHQVTQMGQEVILRCVPISNHLYFYWYRQILGQKVEFLVSFYNNEISEKSEIFDDQFSVERPDGSNFTLKIRSTKLEDSAMYFCASRETPGLAGVEQYFGPGTRLTVT.

The chain has TRBV19 and TRBJ2-5, with 11 bases lining up with TRBD2. Losses at the gene ends were 3 bases for V and 5 bases for J; bases not matched to a gene: 8. Germline CDR1 LNHDA, CDR2 SQIVND (reference sequence). This CDR3 has 16 residues. Written as DNA, the CDR3 is TGTGCCAGTAGTATGGGGCTAGCGGGGGGTGGTGAGACCCAGTACTTC. Translation: CASSMGLAGGGETQYF.

The V call is TRBV19, the J call TRBJ2-6, with a weak D call TRBD1 (7 bases). Between the trimmed V and J ends, which lost 9 bases and 2 bases, there was a span of 17 bases. This CDR3 region has 16 residues. Looked up from germline, CDR1 is LNHDA and CDR2 is SQIVND (reference sequence). The DNA of the CDR3 is TGTGCCAGCTCAGGGGGGAAATATGCTGGGGCCAACGTCCTGACTTTC. The encoded protein is CASSGGKYAGANVLTF.

The chain combines TRBV28 with TRBJ1-4; 9 nucleotides line up with TRBD1. Germline CDR1 is MDHEN and CDR2 is SYDVKM. This CDR3 is built from 15 residues. The V segment lost 5 bases and the J segment 8 bases; nucleotides outside the gene matches: 9. The CDR3: CASSTPGQGYEKLFF. The CDR3 nucleotides read TGTGCCAGCAGTACCCCGGGACAGGGATACGAAAAACTGTTTTTT.

V gene TRBV28 combines with J gene TRBJ1-5, with a possible D match to TRBD1 (6 bases). The length of the CDR3 is 21 residues. Trimming cost V 3 bases and J 0 bases, with 27 bases left between them. The germline gives CDR1 MDHEN, CDR2 SYDVKM. The CDR3 is CASSLTTDRGRVFHSNQPQHF. The CDR3 bases are TGTGCCAGCAGTTTGACCACTGACCGGGGGCGCGTATTCCATAGCAATCAGCCCCAGCATTTT.

The gene calls are TRBV27 and TRBJ1-6, with 9 positions matching TRBD1. The germline V gene encodes CDR1 MNHEY and CDR2 SMNVEV (reference sequence). The CDR3 totals 18 residues. V gave up 2 bases and J gave up 10 bases; unmatched junction bases: 15. CDR3 protein: CASSLTRRIQGARSPLHF. The CDR3, as DNA: TGTGCCAGCAGTTTAACACGTCGGATACAGGGGGCGCGGTCACCCCTCCACTTT.

This clone was recorded at least ten times. The sample holds other DNA sequences that translate to the same CDR3. The J gene is TRBJ1-2, the V gene TRBV28; no reliable D call. V lost 6 bases, J lost 5 bases, and 10 bases lay in between. CDR1 and CDR2 (germline): MDHEN, SYDVKM. This CDR3 has 12 amino acids. CDR3 DNA sequence: TGTGCCAGCAGCCCCCGTGGGTATGGCTACACCTTC. This translates into CASSPRGYGYTF.

Only one count was recorded for this clone. The chain employs TRBV7-9 and TRBJ2-7; TRBD1 agrees at 9 bases. This CDR3 contains 14 residues. The germline CDR1 and CDR2 sequences are SEHNR and FQNEAQ (reference sequence). V lost 5 bases and J lost 3; bases outside the gene matches: 5. The CDR3 DNA follows: TGTGCCAGCAGCGGGACAGGGAAAAACTACGAGCAGTACTTC. It yields the protein CASSGTGKNYEQYF.

In this sample, this clone turned up once. In DNA, the CDR3 is TGTGCCAGTAGTATGCCCAGAATAAGGGGGCGCGAAGAGACCCAGTACTTC. Protein sequence: CASSMPRIRGREETQYF. The chain uses TRBV19 and TRBJ2-5; TRBD1 aligns across 7 bases. V shed 3 bases and J 3 bases; nucleotides not matched to a gene: 13. CDR3 length: 17 residues. Per germline, CDR1 LNHDA and CDR2 SQIVND (reference sequence).

The chain has TRBV18 and TRBJ1-6; 7 bases agree with TRBD1. This CDR3 has 14 residues. V shed 5 bases and J 6 bases; nucleotides not matched to a gene: 4. Germline loops: CDR1 KGHSH, CDR2 LQKENI. The CDR3 nucleotides are TGTGCCAGCTCAGTGACAGGGAGTAATTCACCCCTCCACTTT. Translating gives CASSVTGSNSPLHF.

This clone was observed a handful of times. The chain couples TRBV19 to TRBJ1-2, with 8 bases identical to TRBD1. Per germline, CDR1 LNHDA and CDR2 SQIVND (reference sequence). The length of the CDR3 is 14 residues. With 7 bases clipped from V and 6 bases from J, the junction kept 10 bases outside the gene matches. In nucleotides, the CDR3 is TGTGCCAGTACGCCTCAAAACAGGGGGGATGGCTACACCTTC. It yields the protein CASTPQNRGDGYTF.

J is TRBJ2-7 and V is TRBV5-1; no reliable D call. Germline V CDR1 and CDR2: SGHRS, YFSETQ. CDR3 size: 12 residues. Trimming left V 4 bases short and J 5 bases short, with 10 bases between. CDR3 nucleotides: TGCGCCAGCAGCCGCGGTCAGGACGAGCAGTACTTC. It yields the protein CASSRGQDEQYF.

This clone was observed a few times. The J gene is TRBJ2-7, the V gene TRBV20-1, with D possibly matching TRBD1 (6 bases). CDR3 size: 11 residues. Trimming removed 2 bases at V and 4 bases at J, with 6 bases between. Germline V gene sequence: CDR1 DFQATT, CDR2 SNEGSKA (reference sequence). The chain's CDR3 is CSARRGYEQYF. The CDR3 DNA reads TGCAGTGCTAGAAGGGGGTACGAGCAGTACTTC.

The chain is built from TRBV2 and TRBJ2-2; D is unclear. The CDR3 runs to 14 residues. The ends were cut back, 6 bases at V and 5 bases at J, with 13 bases in the middle. Germline V gene lookup returns CDR1 SNHLY and CDR2 FYNNEI. The CDR3 reads CASRIEGITGELFF. CDR3 in DNA: TGTGCCAGCAGAATAGAAGGGATTACCGGGGAGCTGTTTTTT.

The chain carries TRBV7-3 and TRBJ1-1; the D gene is possibly TRBD1 (5 bases). Germline CDR1 and CDR2: SGHTA and FQGTGA. The V and J ends lost 0 bases and 8 bases respectively, with 13 bases between them. The CDR3 has 14 amino acids. The CDR3 sequence is CASSLTHGALEAFF. The DNA for the CDR3 is TGTGCCAGCAGCTTAACACACGGGGCCCTAGAAGCTTTCTTT.

The chain couples TRBV6-5 to TRBJ1-1; D unclear. Germline V gene lookup returns CDR1 MNHEY and CDR2 SVGAGI. V was trimmed by 2 bases and J by 1 base, leaving 11 bases between them. This CDR3 is built from 15 residues. This CDR3 reads CASSYTGFANTEAFF. CDR3 DNA: TGTGCCAGCAGTTACACGGGGTTTGCGAACACTGAAGCTTTCTTT.

The genes are TRBV9 and TRBJ1-5, with 7 bases identical to TRBD1. Germline-derived CDR1 and CDR2 are SGDLS and YYNGEE. This CDR3 has 15 residues. With V trimmed by 3 bases and J by 1 base, 4 bases remained unmatched. CDR3 protein: CASSAGTVSNQPQHF. The CDR3 region has the DNA TGTGCCAGCAGCGCCGGGACAGTAAGCAATCAGCCCCAGCATTTT. Variable domain in full (rest from reference TRBV9 and TRBJ1-5): DSGVTQTPKHLITATGQRVTLRCSPRSGDLSVYWYQQSLDQGLQFLIQYYNGEERAKGNILERFSAQQFPDLHSELNLSSLELGDSALYFCASSAGTVSNQPQHFGDGTRLSIL.

Concerning this clone itself: It may be a read error: a sequence one base away is much more abundant. In the same sample, other DNA sequences code for this CDR3. This chain links TRBV18 with TRBJ1-1, with a weak D call TRBD1 (6 bases). The CDR3 totals 16 residues. Trimming shortened V by 3 bases and J by 0 bases, and 14 bases separated the two germline ends. Per the germline V gene, CDR1 is KGHSH and CDR2 is LQKENI. The CDR3, as DNA: TGTGCCAGCTCACCGCGGGCAGGGGATATGAACACTGAAGCTTTCTTT. As protein: CASSPRAGDMNTEAFF.

J is TRBJ1-4 and V is TRBV5-1; D is perhaps TRBD1 (5 bases). With 1 base removed from V and 2 bases from J, the gap between germline ends came to 9 bases. This CDR3 comprises 15 residues. Germline assignment: CDR1 SGHRS and CDR2 YFSETQ. CDR3 loop: CASSLQGWTNEKLFF. DNA for the CDR3: TGCGCCAGCAGCTTGCAGGGATGGACTAATGAAAAACTGTTTTTT.